This T cell receptor (beta chain) was recorded in a study of regulatory T cells in long-lasting Graves disease. Libraries of TCR beta came from iRepertoire HTBI primers plus Arm-PCR of CDR3 regions. TCRdb reprocessed the multiplex PCR reads via MiXCR and lists one record per CDR3 protein. Here the sample spans 500,000 to 700,000 distinct CDR3 sequences, less than 20% being singletons. The CDR3 covers 16 residues. Unmatched junction bases numbered 7, after V lost 3 bases and J lost 7 bases. Germline CDR1 reads MDHEN; CDR2 reads SYDVKM. Time point given: newly diagnosed GD, antithyroid drugs for less than 3 months. With RNA extracted from PBMCs as input, the TCR library was made. Another study also made use of these data, one on T cells in Graves' hyperthyroidism and ophthalmopathy. From that report: Using the HTBI primer set, a first-round RT-PCR was run on the TCR CDR3.

The chain joins TRBV28 to TRBJ2-1; 12 bases agree with TRBD2. This receptor was obtained from a woman between 25 and 40 years old with Graves disease. Material: peripheral blood mononuclear cells (PBMCs), obtained at new diagnosis, from a patient treated with antithyroid drugs. CDR3 amino acids: CASSFPSSGRGNEQFF. The CDR3 nucleotides are TGTGCCAGCAGTTTTCCCTCTAGCGGGAGGGGTAATGAGCAGTTCTTC.